One and the same sample provided the 9 T cell receptor beta chains below, sequenced in a study of blood T cell repertoires in COVID-19. The table came from immunoSEQ multiplex PCR; TCRdb's copy has only in-frame clones and leaves some out. The data contain hundreds of thousands of clones, about 82% of them singletons. The sample consisted of peripheral blood. The receptors derive from a human donor in a cohort sampled during active COVID-19.

V gene TRBV25-1 combines with J gene TRBJ2-7, with 7 bases aligning to TRBD1. There are 13 residues in the CDR3. Germline trimming cut 6 bases from V and 4 bases from J; bases unmatched to any gene: 6. Germline V gives CDR1 MGHDK, CDR2 SYGVNS. This CDR3 is CASRRGGGYEQYF. Here the CDR3 DNA reads TGTGCCAGCAGAAGAGGGGGCGGGTACGAGCAGTACTTC.

The chain has TRBV19 and TRBJ1-1; TRBD1 might be the D (5 bases). Germline assignment: CDR1 LNHDA and CDR2 SQIVND (reference sequence). Trimming took off 1 base at V and 5 bases at J, with 8 bases between the two ends. The CDR3 consists of 13 residues. Written as DNA, the CDR3 is TGTGCCAGTAGTATAGGGGCAGGGACTGAAGCTTTCTTT. Encoded protein: CASSIGAGTEAFF.

This clone came up a few times. V usage is TRBV11-3 and J usage is TRBJ1-2; 7 positions agree with TRBD1. This CDR3 is built from 20 residues. J lost 4 bases, V lost 3 bases, and 23 bases had no gene match. Germline CDR1 SGHNT, CDR2 YENEEA. The CDR3 loop is CASSFLDPTGAEFVRYGYTF. The CDR3 DNA is TGTGCCAGCAGCTTCTTAGATCCTACAGGGGCTGAGTTTGTACGCTATGGCTACACCTTC.

On this clone: The same CDR3 also results from other DNA sequences found in this sample. This rearrangement joins TRBV19 to TRBJ1-5, with D possibly TRBD1 on 6 matching bases. V lost 5 bases and J 2 bases, leaving 7 bases between the germline ends. The CDR3 loop spans 13 amino acids. The germline V gene has CDR1 LNHDA and CDR2 SQIVND (reference sequence). The CDR3 DNA reads as TGTGCCAGTAGTTACAGGGGCAATCAGCCCCAGCATTTT. Its protein product is CASSYRGNQPQHF. The full variable domain, rest sourced from reference TRBV19 and TRBJ1-5, is DGGITQSPKYLFRKEGQNVTLSCEQNLNHDAMYWYRQDPGQGLRLIYYSQIVNDFQKGDIAEGYSVSREKKESFPLTVTSAQKNPTAFYLCASSYRGNQPQHFGDGTRLSIL.

V gene TRBV24-1 combines with J gene TRBJ2-3, with a possible D match to TRBD2 (5 bases). This CDR3 region has 15 residues. V gave up 5 bases and J gave up 2 bases, with 13 bases separating them. CDR1 and CDR2 from the germline V gene are KGHDR and SFDVKD. The CDR3 reads CATSVKGRDTDTQYF. CDR3 sequence (DNA): TGTGCCACCAGTGTGAAAGGACGGGACACAGATACGCAGTATTTT.

This clone has a handful of counts. The chain carries TRBV12-5 and TRBJ2-7, with TRBD1 identical over 7 bases. The CDR3 covers 15 residues. J was trimmed by 1 base and V by 7 bases; bases with no gene match: 10. Germline loops: CDR1 LGHNT, CDR2 FRNRAP. The CDR3 DNA reads TGTGCTAGTGCCGCAAGGACAGGTCTTTCCTACGAGCAGTACTTC. Translating gives CASAARTGLSYEQYF.

The chain uses TRBV6-2 or TRBV6-3 and TRBJ1-2; 8 bases map to TRBD1. V shed 5 bases and J 4 bases; nucleotides not matched to a gene: 6. The CDR3 extends over 14 amino acids. Germline assignment: CDR1 MNHEY and CDR2 SVGEGT. For the CDR3, the DNA is TGTGCCAGCAGTCATCGACAGGGGTTCTATGGCTACACCTTC. It is translated as CASSHRQGFYGYTF.

The chain combines TRBV9 with TRBJ2-2; D is uncertain. CDR1 SGDLS and CDR2 YYNGEE come from the germline V gene. The CDR3 spans 14 residues. Trimming removed 7 bases from V and 3 bases from J, with 13 bases in between. Here the CDR3 DNA reads TGTGCCAGCGGGCGTAGATCGGACACCGGGGAGCTGTTTTTT. This translates into CASGRRSDTGELFF. Full variable domain (missing parts from reference TRBV9 and TRBJ2-2): DSGVTQTPKHLITATGQRVTLRCSPRSGDLSVYWYQQSLDQGLQFLIQYYNGEERAKGNILERFSAQQFPDLHSELNLSSLELGDSALYFCASGRRSDTGELFFGEGSRLTVL.

The chain has TRBV5-4 and TRBJ1-2; 7 bases match TRBD1. Germline V lookup: CDR1 SGHNT, CDR2 YYREEE (reference sequence). J was trimmed by 2 bases and V by 1 base; bases with no gene match: 5. The CDR3 sequence is 15 residues long. In DNA form, the CDR3 reads TGTGCCAGCAGCTTGTTTGACAGGGAAAACTATGGCTACACCTTC. Protein sequence: CASSLFDRENYGYTF.